This T cell receptor beta chain was retrieved from a study of Ad26.COV2.S vaccination and SARS-CoV-2 variants. In the study overall: This donor came from the COV1001 trial of Ad26.COV2.S. Recipients of Ad26.COV2.S got it intramuscularly, once or twice 56 days apart.

Treatment of the sample: about 20 received Ad26.COV2.S at low or high dose, single or two shots; about 5 received placebo; per-sample allocation not given. Sampling took place 63 days after the first vaccine or placebo injection. It was an adult aged 18-55 years in Boston who was the donor. In the vaccine, an Ad26 vector expressed the SARS-CoV-2 spike of the Wuhan strain. Sequencing was performed with immunoSEQ multiplex PCR; in TCRdb, only in-frame clones are kept and a portion is missing. The sample yields hundreds of thousands of clones, roughly 89% seen once. V lost 6 bases to trimming and J lost 5 bases; unmatched junction nucleotides: 5. This CDR3 comprises 15 residues. Germline CDR1 is MNHNY and CDR2 is SVGAGI (reference sequence).

This rearrangement joins TRBV6-6 to TRBJ2-1, with 12 bases aligning to TRBD2. The origin of this receptor is a person aged 18-65 years who received the Ad26.COV2.S COVID-19 vaccine or a placebo. This specimen consisted of peripheral blood, obtained in a trial of Ad26.COV2.S vaccine versus placebo. The CDR3 sequence: CASSALAGGHNEQFF. CDR3 nucleotide sequence: TGTGCCAGCAGCGCACTAGCGGGAGGACACAATGAGCAGTTCTTC.